This T cell receptor (beta chain) was sequenced during a study of cytomegalovirus exposure and HLA in healthy donors. Findings and limits, study-wide: Sequencing depth roughly uniform across donors was assumed in presence/absence analyses.

PCR used 60 Vbeta primers and 13 Jbeta primers. TCRdb's copy holds only in-frame clones and misses some; the assay was immunoSEQ multiplex PCR. This sample carries around 150,000 clones, 65% to 70% of them seen once, and the ten largest clones take around 4.3%. V gave up 3 bases and J gave up 0 bases, with 9 bases separating them. The CDR3 is 15 amino acids. Germline V gives CDR1 SGHAT, CDR2 FQNNGV. As regards this clone: Its antigen remains unidentified.

The J gene is TRBJ1-5, the V gene TRBV11-2; maybe TRBD1 (5 bases). The sample taken for sequencing was PBMCs. The sequence was obtained from a woman in her late teens or twenties in good health and CMV-seropositive. CDR3 region: CASSLGRFSNQPQHF. The CDR3 nucleotides are TGTGCCAGCAGCTTGGGGCGGTTTAGCAATCAGCCCCAGCATTTT.